Following are 31 T cell receptor beta chains from one sample sequenced in a study of blood T cells in healthy people across ages. A second PCR of roughly 7 to 11 cycles used a sample-barcoded 5' primer and a J-beta primer mix. TCRdb re-analysed the 5' RACE reads in MiXCR, keeping a single row per CDR3 protein. The sample lists some 1.6 million distinct CDR3 sequences, about 32% occurring once. The sequenced sample consisted of blood. All receptors come from a woman aged 30 to 39 in good health.

The chain links TRBV14 to TRBJ1-1, with D unclear. The CDR3 sequence is 14 residues long. V shed 4 bases and J shed 1 base, with 10 bases lying between them. From germline, CDR1 is SGHDN and CDR2 FVKESK. CDR3 sequence reads: CASSRWNGNTEAFF. CDR3 coding DNA: TGTGCCAGCAGCCGTTGGAATGGGAACACTGAAGCTTTCTTT.

This chain connects TRBV9 to TRBJ2-2; D is uncertain. Trimming shortened V by 4 bases and J by 3 bases, and 13 bases separated the two germline ends. This CDR3 has 15 residues. CDR1 is SGDLS, CDR2 YYNGEE, per germline. CDR3 DNA: TGTGCCAGCAGCTCGGGCGCTCGAGACACCGGGGAGCTGTTTTTT. Translated, it gives CASSSGARDTGELFF.

This clonotype was counted once. The rearrangement uses TRBV5-5 and TRBJ1-1; possibly TRBD1 for D (6 bases). The germline V gene has CDR1 SGHKS and CDR2 YYEKEE (reference sequence). The CDR3 sequence is 14 residues long. The V and J ends lost 4 bases and 6 bases respectively, with 16 bases between them. In nucleotides, the CDR3 is TGTGCCAGCAGCACCCGACAGGCCGCCGCTGAAGCTTTCTTT. Amino acid sequence: CASSTRQAAAEAFF.

CDR3 loop: CSARVDRTIQPGANVLTF. CDR3 nucleotides: TGCAGTGCTAGAGTAGACAGAACGATTCAACCTGGGGCCAACGTCCTGACTTTC. The V call is TRBV20-1, the J call TRBJ2-6; D perhaps matches TRBD1 (5 bases). V lost 1 base and J lost 2, with 18 bases in between. The CDR3 length is 18 residues. Per germline, CDR1 DFQATT and CDR2 SNEGSKA (reference sequence).

This clonotype was counted between two and nine times. The V call is TRBV5-1, the J call TRBJ2-5, with D unclear. V lost 6 bases and J 3 bases, leaving 12 bases between the germline ends. This CDR3 spans 13 amino acids. Germline V gene sequence: CDR1 SGHRS, CDR2 YFSETQ. The CDR3 DNA follows: TGCGCCAGCAACGTTTATAGGGAAGAGACCCAGTACTTC. This gives the protein CASNVYREETQYF.

The rearrangement joins TRBV20-1 to TRBJ2-3, with TRBD2 matching over 7 bases. The length of the CDR3 is 14 residues. The germline V gene encodes CDR1 DFQATT and CDR2 SNEGSKA (reference sequence). V dropped 6 bases and J dropped 4; count of bases not matched to a gene: 10. This chain's CDR3 is CSARGLADPDTQYF. CDR3 sequence (DNA): TGCAGTGCGCGAGGCCTAGCGGATCCAGATACGCAGTATTTT.

This clonotype was seen a handful of times. The J gene is TRBJ1-4, the V gene TRBV4-1, with unresolved D. The V gene's germline CDR1 is MGHRA and CDR2 YSYEKL. The CDR3 is 13 residues long. Trimming left V 3 bases short and J 7 bases short, with 9 bases between. CDR3 nucleotide sequence: TGCGCCAGCAGCCAGCAGACATCTGAAAAACTGTTTTTT. Translation gives CASSQQTSEKLFF.

Remarks on this clonotype: At one boundary the junction diverges from the germline segment, which might be a read error. CDR3 protein: CVSSLVLSGETQYF. The CDR3 coding sequence is TGTGTCAGCAGTTTAGTTTTGAGTGGCGAGACCCAGTACTTC. The rearrangement joins TRBV12-3 or TRBV12-4 to TRBJ2-5; the D is unclear. There are 14 residues in the CDR3.

Points on this clonotype: The junction shows a germline mismatch at one end, possibly a read error. This rearrangement joins TRBV28 to TRBJ2-1; D is undetermined. Germline CDR1 reads MDHEN; CDR2 reads SYDVKM. The CDR3 sequence is 14 residues long. The CDR3 DNA reads as TGTGTCAGCAGTGACCCCGGAGCTAAGCCTGAGCAGTTCTTC. Translation gives CVSSDPGAKPEQFF.

This clonotype occurred a few times. The V and J genes are TRBV2 and TRBJ1-1; no firm D call. Trimming shortened V by 0 bases and J by 8 bases, and 10 bases separated the two germline ends. Germline CDR1 and CDR2: SNHLY and FYNNEI. This CDR3 is built from 13 residues. CDR3 in amino acids: CASSEARTGEAFF. The CDR3 region has the DNA TGTGCCAGCAGTGAAGCTCGGACTGGAGAAGCTTTCTTT.

In its sample, this clonotype was seen many times. The chain has TRBV4-1 and TRBJ2-7, with 8 bases aligning to TRBD1. Germline CDR1 is MGHRA and CDR2 is YSYEKL. The CDR3 totals 14 residues. Losses at the gene ends were 3 bases for V and 3 bases for J; bases not matched to a gene: 4. The chain's CDR3 is CASSQIDRGYEQYF. The CDR3 coding sequence is TGCGCCAGCAGCCAGATCGACAGGGGCTACGAGCAGTACTTC.

The chain joins TRBV6-2 or TRBV6-3 to TRBJ2-3; maybe TRBD2 (6 bases). The V end lost 0 bases, the J end lost 2 bases, and 18 bases lay between the germline ends. Germline CDR1 MNHEY, CDR2 SVGEGT. The CDR3 loop spans 18 amino acids. The CDR3 loop reads CASSYSTSGGINTDTQYF. CDR3 nucleotides: TGTGCCAGCAGTTACTCAACATCGGGCGGGATTAACACAGATACGCAGTATTTT.

The rearrangement uses TRBV30 and TRBJ1-2, with D possibly being TRBD1 (6 bases). Trimming shortened V by 2 bases and J by 5 bases, and 9 bases separated the two germline ends. The germline V gene has CDR1 GTSNPN and CDR2 SVGIG (reference sequence). The CDR3 is made up of 12 amino acids. Here the CDR3 reads CAWSLQGYGYTF. DNA for the CDR3: TGTGCCTGGAGTCTACAGGGTTATGGCTACACCTTC.

Only a few counts were recorded for this clonotype. The J gene is TRBJ2-3, the V gene TRBV11-2; the D gene could be TRBD1 or TRBD2 (5 bases each). V lost 5 bases to trimming and J lost 0 bases, with 21 bases between them. Germline-derived CDR1 and CDR2 are SGHAT and FQNNGV. CDR3 length equals 18 residues. The CDR3 here is CASSPAGTGRGSTDTQYF. The CDR3 DNA reads TGTGCCAGCAGCCCGGCAGGGACCGGCCGAGGTAGCACAGATACGCAGTATTTT.

The J gene is TRBJ2-3, the V gene TRBV27; 13 bases fit TRBD2. Germline V gene data show CDR1 as MNHEY and CDR2 as SMNVEV (reference sequence). This CDR3 comprises 21 residues. Trimming at V came to 4 bases and at J to 5 bases, leaving 21 bases not matched to a gene. DNA of the CDR3: TGTGCCAGCAGTTCCTATTATCGACTGGGGACTAGCGGGGAAAATAAAGATACGCAGTATTTT. Its translation: CASSSYYRLGTSGENKDTQYF.

The chain couples TRBV3-1 to TRBJ2-5; weak D call: TRBD1 (5 bases). The last part of the DNA fits TRBJ2-7 better; the J call may be wrong. Germline CDR1 reads LGHDT; CDR2 reads YNNKEL (reference sequence). The CDR3 covers 16 residues. In DNA form, the CDR3 reads TGTGCCAGCAGCCAAGAAGGTGAAGGGGTCTCTTCCGAGCAGTACTTC. Encoded protein: CASSQEGEGVSSEQYF.

The sample holds many counts of this clonotype. The V and J genes are TRBV10-3 and TRBJ2-7; 9 bases agree with TRBD1. Losses at the gene ends were 6 bases for V and 3 bases for J; bases not matched to a gene: 0. CDR1 and CDR2 (germline): ENHRY, SYGVKD. This CDR3 is built from 12 residues. CDR3 amino acids: CAIRTGGYEQYF. The CDR3 bases are TGTGCCATCAGGACAGGGGGCTACGAGCAGTACTTC.

This clonotype was counted ten times or more. The chain employs TRBV29-1 and TRBJ2-3; possible D gene TRBD1, 6 bases. The germline CDR1 and CDR2 sequences are SQVTM and ANQGSEA. The length of the CDR3 is 13 residues. The ends were cut back, 5 bases at V and 1 base at J, with 10 bases in the middle. The CDR3 coding sequence is TGCAGCGTTAGGGCAGGGGGCACAGATACGCAGTATTTT. This translates into CSVRAGGTDTQYF.

This clonotype was detected a few times. CDR3 sequence (DNA): TGTGCCAGCAGCGTTGAGGGGAACGAGCAGTACTTC. Translating gives CASSVEGNEQYF. This sequence joins TRBV9 and TRBJ2-7; the D call may be TRBD1 or TRBD2 (5 bases each). The V end lost 2 bases, the J end lost 5 bases, and 8 bases lay between the germline ends. The germline gives CDR1 SGDLS, CDR2 YYNGEE. The CDR3 runs to 12 residues. Looking up the rest from reference TRBV9 and TRBJ2-7 gives the full variable domain: DSGVTQTPKHLITATGQRVTLRCSPRSGDLSVYWYQQSLDQGLQFLIQYYNGEERAKGNILERFSAQQFPDLHSELNLSSLELGDSALYFCASSVEGNEQYFGPGTRLTVT.

This clonotype was found a few times. The chain recombines TRBV29-1 with TRBJ2-3; 8 bases fit TRBD2. Trimming removed 6 bases from V and 3 bases from J; junction bases left unmatched: 11. Looked up from germline, CDR1 is SQVTM and CDR2 is ANQGSEA. This CDR3 is built from 15 residues. Written as DNA, the CDR3 is TGCAGCGTCCGGAAAGGGGCGGGAGGAACAGATACGCAGTATTTT. Its protein product is CSVRKGAGGTDTQYF.

This chain joins TRBV4-2 and TRBJ2-1, with TRBD2 identical over 8 bases. This CDR3 region has 12 residues. Germline CDR1 is LGHNA and CDR2 is YNFKEQ. Trimming took 0 bases from V and 13 from J; bases not matched to a gene: 2. The CDR3 region has the DNA TGTGCCAGCAGCCAAGAGGGGACTAGTCAGTTCTTC. Its protein product is CASSQEGTSQFF.

The chain has TRBV20-1 and TRBJ2-6; D is undetermined. Germline loops: CDR1 DFQATT, CDR2 SNEGSKA (reference sequence). CDR3 size: 14 residues. The V end lost 3 bases, the J end lost 0 bases, and 6 bases lay between the germline ends. CDR3 nucleotide sequence: TGCAGTGCTAGCCGGTCCTCTGGGGCCAACGTCCTGACTTTC. It specifies CSASRSSGANVLTF.

This clonotype has a handful of counts. The chain carries TRBV7-2 and TRBJ1-1; 9 bases fit TRBD1. J gave up 5 bases and V 5 bases, and 9 bases lay outside the gene matches. CDR3 length: 15 amino acids. Germline lookup yields CDR1 SGHTA and CDR2 FQGNSA. The CDR3 DNA is TGTGCCAGCAGCGCTGTCGGGACAGGGAAAACTGAAGCTTTCTTT. This sequence encodes CASSAVGTGKTEAFF. Using reference TRBV7-2 and TRBJ1-1 for the parts outside the CDR3, the full variable domain is GAGVSQSPSNKVTEKGKDVELRCDPISGHTALYWYRQSLGQGLEFLIYFQGNSAPDKSGLPSDRFSAERTGGSVSTLTIQRTQQEDSAVYLCASSAVGTGKTEAFFGQGTRLTVV.

The V call is TRBV5-6, the J call TRBJ2-1, with D possibly being TRBD2 (6 bases). CDR3 length: 13 residues. Germline loops: CDR1 SGHDT, CDR2 YYEEEE. V was pared by 3 bases and J by 10 bases, with 14 bases between. CDR3 amino acids: CASSSEGYGEQFF. The CDR3 DNA sequence: TGTGCCAGCAGCTCGGAGGGCTACGGCGAGCAGTTCTTC.

This clonotype appeared a few times. The chain recombines TRBV20-1 with TRBJ1-2, with D hard to call. Germline V CDR1 and CDR2: DFQATT, SNEGSKA (reference sequence). This CDR3 comprises 13 residues. V was shortened by 5 bases and J by 7 bases, with 17 bases between the two germline ends. CDR3 loop: CSAPPPVVPGYTF. DNA of the CDR3: TGCAGTGCTCCGCCCCCCGTAGTGCCTGGCTACACCTTC.

The rearrangement uses TRBV6-2 or TRBV6-3 and TRBJ2-2; perhaps TRBD1 as D (7 bases). The CDR3 totals 15 residues. Germline lookup yields CDR1 MNHEY and CDR2 SVGEGT. The V and J ends lost 7 bases and 4 bases respectively, with 16 bases between them. CDR3 in DNA: TGTGCCAGCACCAGGCGGGACAGAGGCACCGGGGAGCTGTTTTTT. It codes for CASTRRDRGTGELFF.

A few counts support this clonotype. V and J are TRBV28 and TRBJ2-4, with 7 positions matching TRBD1. The germline V gene has CDR1 MDHEN and CDR2 SYDVKM. The length of the CDR3 is 18 residues. V lost 3 bases to trimming and J lost 0 bases; unmatched junction nucleotides: 11. CDR3 sequence reads: CASSFQGEGLLAKNIQYF. CDR3 bases: TGTGCCAGCAGTTTCCAGGGGGAAGGTTTGCTAGCCAAAAACATTCAGTACTTC.

Concerning this clonotype itself: The junction shows a germline mismatch at one end, possibly a read error. This chain joins TRBV12-3 or TRBV12-4 and TRBJ2-1; D remains ambiguous. The CDR3 totals 17 residues. The CDR3 region has the DNA TGTGCCAGCAGTGTACCGCTGCCGCGGTTAGAGATCAATGGGCAGTTCTTC. Amino acid sequence: CASSVPLPRLEINGQFF.

This clonotype was seen only a few times. This chain uses TRBV24-1 with TRBJ2-5; 9 bases are a match to TRBD1. V lost 11 bases to trimming and J lost 5 bases; unmatched junction nucleotides: 8. This CDR3 is built from 13 residues. Germline V gives CDR1 KGHDR, CDR2 SFDVKD. The CDR3 reads CASGTGSLETQYF. The CDR3, as DNA: TGTGCCAGCGGGACAGGGTCGTTGGAGACCCAGTACTTC.

This clonotype has a handful of counts. This chain links TRBV5-1 with TRBJ2-7; possible D gene TRBD2, 6 bases. The CDR3 has 14 amino acids. Germline CDR1 and CDR2: SGHRS and YFSETQ. V lost 4 bases and J lost 6, with 17 bases in between. As DNA, the CDR3 is TGCGCCAGCAGCCCAGGGTTCGGGGGTGGCGAGCAGTACTTC. This translates into CASSPGFGGGEQYF.

The chain joins TRBV3-1 to TRBJ2-7; perhaps TRBD2 as D (6 bases). The CDR3 consists of 13 residues. V lost 1 base and J 9 bases, leaving 13 bases between the germline ends. CDR1 and CDR2 from the germline V gene are LGHDT and YNNKEL (reference sequence). The CDR3 loop reads CASSQGAAGWQYF. The CDR3 DNA is TGTGCCAGCAGCCAAGGGGCAGCGGGCTGGCAGTACTTC.